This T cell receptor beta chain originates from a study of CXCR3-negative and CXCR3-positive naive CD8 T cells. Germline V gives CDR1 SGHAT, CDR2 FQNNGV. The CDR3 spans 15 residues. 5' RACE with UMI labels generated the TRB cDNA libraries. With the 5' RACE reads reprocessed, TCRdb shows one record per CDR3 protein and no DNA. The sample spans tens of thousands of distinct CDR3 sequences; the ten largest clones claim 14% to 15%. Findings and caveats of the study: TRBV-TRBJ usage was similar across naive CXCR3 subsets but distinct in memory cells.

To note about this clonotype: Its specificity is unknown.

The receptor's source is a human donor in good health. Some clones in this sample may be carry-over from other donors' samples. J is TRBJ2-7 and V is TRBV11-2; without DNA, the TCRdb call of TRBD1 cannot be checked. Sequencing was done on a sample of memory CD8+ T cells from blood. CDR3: CASSVDRASSYEQYF.